This T cell receptor beta chain derives from a study of T cells after yellow fever vaccination. Study-wide results and limits: Clonotype sharing between CD4 and CD8 compartments was small. Weaker, the secondary response peaked sooner, at day 5 versus 15.

Each CDR3 protein is one row after TCRdb ran MiXCR on the 5' RACE reads. The sample yields 500,000 to 650,000 distinct CDR3 sequences, about 12% seen once. In germline, CDR1 is MNHNS, CDR2 SASEGT. After removal of 10 bases from V and 7 bases from J, the junction contained 11 bases not matched to a gene. This CDR3 spans 13 amino acids. This clonotype was counted many times. Its antigen is undetermined. This specimen consisted of PBMCs, obtained on the day of the yellow fever booster vaccination. The chain carries TRBV6-1 and TRBJ2-7; 9 bases are shared with TRBD1. The TCR originated in a man between 25 and 39 years old who received the YFV17D yellow fever vaccine. CDR3 loop: CATRRDRAYEQYF. CDR3 nucleotide sequence: TGTGCCACCCGCCGGGACAGGGCATATGAGCAGTACTTC.